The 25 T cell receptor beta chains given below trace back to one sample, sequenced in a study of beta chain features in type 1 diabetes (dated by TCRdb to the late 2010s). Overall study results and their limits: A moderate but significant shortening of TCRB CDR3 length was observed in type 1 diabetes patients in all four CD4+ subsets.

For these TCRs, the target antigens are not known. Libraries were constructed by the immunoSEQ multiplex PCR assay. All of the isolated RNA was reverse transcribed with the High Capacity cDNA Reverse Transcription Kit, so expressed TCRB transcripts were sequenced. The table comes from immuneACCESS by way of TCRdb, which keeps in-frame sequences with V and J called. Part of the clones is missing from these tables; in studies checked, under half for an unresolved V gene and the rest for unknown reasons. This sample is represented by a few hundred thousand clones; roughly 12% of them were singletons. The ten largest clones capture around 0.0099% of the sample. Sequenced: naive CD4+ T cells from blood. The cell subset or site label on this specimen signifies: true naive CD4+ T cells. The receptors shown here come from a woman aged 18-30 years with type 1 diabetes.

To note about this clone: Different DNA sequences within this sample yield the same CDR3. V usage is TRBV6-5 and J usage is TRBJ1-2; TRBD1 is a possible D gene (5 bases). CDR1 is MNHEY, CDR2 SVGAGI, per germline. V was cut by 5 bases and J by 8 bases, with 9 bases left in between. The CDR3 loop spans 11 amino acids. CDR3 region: CASSQGGGYTF. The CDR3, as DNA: TGTGCCAGCAGTCAGGGCGGCGGCTACACCTTC.

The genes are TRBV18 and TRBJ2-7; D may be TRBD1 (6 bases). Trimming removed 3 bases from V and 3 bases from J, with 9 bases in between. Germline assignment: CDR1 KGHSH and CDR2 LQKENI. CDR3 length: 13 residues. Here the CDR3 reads CASSPGDNYEQYF. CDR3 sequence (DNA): TGTGCCAGCTCACCGGGGGACAACTACGAGCAGTACTTC.

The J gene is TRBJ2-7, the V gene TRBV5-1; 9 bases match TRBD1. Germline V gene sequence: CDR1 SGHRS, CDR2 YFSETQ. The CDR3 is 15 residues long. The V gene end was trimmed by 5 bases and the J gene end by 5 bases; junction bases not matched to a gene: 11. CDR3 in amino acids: CASRGTGTGRNEQYF. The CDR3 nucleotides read TGCGCCAGCAGGGGAACCGGGACAGGGAGGAACGAGCAGTACTTC.

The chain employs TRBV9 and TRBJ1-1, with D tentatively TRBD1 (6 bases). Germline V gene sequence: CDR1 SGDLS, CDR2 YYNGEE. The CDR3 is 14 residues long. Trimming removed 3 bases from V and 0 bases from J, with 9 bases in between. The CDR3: CASSAHRVNTEAFF. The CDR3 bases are TGTGCCAGCAGCGCCCACAGGGTGAACACTGAAGCTTTCTTT.

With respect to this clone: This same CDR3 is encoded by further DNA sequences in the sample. In DNA form, the CDR3 reads TGTGCCAGCTCACCACCGGGAGGGGACACTGAAGCTTTCTTT. This translates into CASSPPGGDTEAFF. The J gene is TRBJ1-1, the V gene TRBV18; perhaps TRBD1 as D (5 bases). V shed 0 bases and J shed 3 bases, with 8 bases lying between them. There are 14 residues in the CDR3. Germline values: CDR1 KGHSH, CDR2 LQKENI.

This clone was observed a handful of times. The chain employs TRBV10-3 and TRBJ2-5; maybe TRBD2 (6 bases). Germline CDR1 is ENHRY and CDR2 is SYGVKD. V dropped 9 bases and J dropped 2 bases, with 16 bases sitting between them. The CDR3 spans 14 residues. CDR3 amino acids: CAISPGERQETQYF. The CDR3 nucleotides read TGTGCCATTTCCCCGGGGGAGCGTCAAGAGACCCAGTACTTC.

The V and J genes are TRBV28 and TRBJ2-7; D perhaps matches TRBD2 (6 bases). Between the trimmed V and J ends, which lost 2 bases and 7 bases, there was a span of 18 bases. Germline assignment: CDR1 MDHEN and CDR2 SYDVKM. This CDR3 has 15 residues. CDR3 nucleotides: TGTGCCAGCAGTTTAGGGCTAGCGTGGCGTCAGGAGCAGTACTTC. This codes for CASSLGLAWRQEQYF.

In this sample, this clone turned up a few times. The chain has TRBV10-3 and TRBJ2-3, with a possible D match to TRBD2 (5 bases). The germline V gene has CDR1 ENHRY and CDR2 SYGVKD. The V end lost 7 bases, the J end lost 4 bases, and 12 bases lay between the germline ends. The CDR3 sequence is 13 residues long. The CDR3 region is CAITPGESDTQYF. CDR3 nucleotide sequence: TGTGCCATCACCCCCGGGGAGTCAGATACGCAGTATTTT.

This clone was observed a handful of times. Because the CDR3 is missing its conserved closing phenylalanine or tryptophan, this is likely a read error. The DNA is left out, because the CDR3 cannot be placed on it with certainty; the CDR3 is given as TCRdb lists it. CDR3 amino acids: CASSPAGTG. The rearrangement links TRBV7-9 to TRBJ1-1. Looked up from germline, CDR1 is SEHNR and CDR2 is FQNEAQ (reference sequence). The CDR3 spans 9 amino acids, including both terminal residues.

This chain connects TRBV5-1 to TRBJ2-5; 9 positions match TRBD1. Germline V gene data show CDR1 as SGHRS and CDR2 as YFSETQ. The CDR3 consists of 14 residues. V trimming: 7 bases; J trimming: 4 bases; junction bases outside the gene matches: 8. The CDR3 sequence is CASGTGGSGETQYF. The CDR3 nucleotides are TGCGCCAGCGGCACAGGGGGCTCGGGAGAGACCCAGTACTTC. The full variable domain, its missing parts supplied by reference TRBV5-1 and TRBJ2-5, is KAGVTQTPRYLIKTRGQQVTLSCSPISGHRSVSWYQQTPGQGLQFLFEYFSETQRNKGNFPGRFSGRQFSNSRSEMNVSTLELGDSALYLCASGTGGSGETQYFGPGTRLLVL.

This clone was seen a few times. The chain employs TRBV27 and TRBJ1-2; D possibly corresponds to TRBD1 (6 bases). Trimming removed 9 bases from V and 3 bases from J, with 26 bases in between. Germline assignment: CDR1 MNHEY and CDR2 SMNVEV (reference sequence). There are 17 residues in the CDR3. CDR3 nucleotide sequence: TGTGCCAGACCCCCGCAGGGGCCTTACCATATGGACTATGGCTACACCTTC. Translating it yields CARPPQGPYHMDYGYTF.

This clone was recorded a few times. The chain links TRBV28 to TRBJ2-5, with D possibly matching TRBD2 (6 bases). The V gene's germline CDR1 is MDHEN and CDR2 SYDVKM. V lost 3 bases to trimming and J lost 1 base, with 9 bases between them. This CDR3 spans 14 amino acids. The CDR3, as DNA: TGTGCCAGCAGTTTTCTGCGGGGCCAAGAGACCCAGTACTTC. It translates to CASSFLRGQETQYF.

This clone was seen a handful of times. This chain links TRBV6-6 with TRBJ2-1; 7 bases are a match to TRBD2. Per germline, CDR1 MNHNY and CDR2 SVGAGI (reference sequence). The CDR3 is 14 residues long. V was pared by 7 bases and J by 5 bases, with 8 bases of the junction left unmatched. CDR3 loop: CASTPPSGNNEQFF. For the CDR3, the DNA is TGTGCCAGCACCCCCCCTAGCGGAAACAATGAGCAGTTCTTC.

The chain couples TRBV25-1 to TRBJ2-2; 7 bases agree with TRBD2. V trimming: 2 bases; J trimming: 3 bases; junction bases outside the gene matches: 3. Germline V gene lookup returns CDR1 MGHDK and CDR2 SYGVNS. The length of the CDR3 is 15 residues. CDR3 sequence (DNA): TGTGCCAGCAGTGAAGGCGGGGGACACACCGGGGAGCTGTTTTTT. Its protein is CASSEGGGHTGELFF.

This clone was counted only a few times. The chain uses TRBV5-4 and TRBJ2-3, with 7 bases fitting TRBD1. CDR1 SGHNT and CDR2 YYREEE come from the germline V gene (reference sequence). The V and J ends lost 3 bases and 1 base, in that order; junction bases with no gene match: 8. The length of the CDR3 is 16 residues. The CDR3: CASSSQPGTGTDTQYF. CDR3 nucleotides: TGTGCCAGCAGCTCCCAGCCCGGGACAGGCACAGATACGCAGTATTTT.

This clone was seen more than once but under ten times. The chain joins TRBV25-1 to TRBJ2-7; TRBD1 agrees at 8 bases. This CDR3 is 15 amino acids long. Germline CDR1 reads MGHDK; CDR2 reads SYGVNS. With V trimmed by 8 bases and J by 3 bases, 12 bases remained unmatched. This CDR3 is CASGITGTGHYEQYF. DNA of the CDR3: TGTGCCAGCGGTATTACCGGGACAGGACACTACGAGCAGTACTTC.

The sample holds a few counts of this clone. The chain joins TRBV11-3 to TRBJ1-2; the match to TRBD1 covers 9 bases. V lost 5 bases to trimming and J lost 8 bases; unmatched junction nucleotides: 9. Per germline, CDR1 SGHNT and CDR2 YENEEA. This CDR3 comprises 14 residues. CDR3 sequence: CASSLGTGKLGYTF. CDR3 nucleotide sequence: TGTGCCAGCAGCCTCGGGACAGGGAAGTTGGGCTACACCTTC.

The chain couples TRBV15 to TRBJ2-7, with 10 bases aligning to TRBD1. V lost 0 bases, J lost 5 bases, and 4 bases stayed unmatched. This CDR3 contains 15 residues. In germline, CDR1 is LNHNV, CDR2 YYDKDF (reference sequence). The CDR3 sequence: CATSRDPGTGDEQYF. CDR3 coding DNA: TGTGCCACCAGCAGAGATCCCGGGACAGGGGACGAGCAGTACTTC.

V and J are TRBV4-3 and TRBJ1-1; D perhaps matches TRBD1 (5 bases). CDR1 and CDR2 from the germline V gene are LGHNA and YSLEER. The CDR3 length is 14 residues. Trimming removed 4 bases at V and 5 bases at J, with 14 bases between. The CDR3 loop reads CASSRGGKTTEAFF. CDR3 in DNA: TGCGCCAGCAGCCGGGGGGGGAAAACGACTGAAGCTTTCTTT.

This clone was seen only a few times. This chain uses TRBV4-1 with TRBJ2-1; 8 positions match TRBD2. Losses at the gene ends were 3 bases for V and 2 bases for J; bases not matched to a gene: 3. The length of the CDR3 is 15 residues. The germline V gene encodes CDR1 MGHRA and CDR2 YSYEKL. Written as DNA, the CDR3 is TGCGCCAGCAGCCAGACGGGACTAGCCTACAATGAGCAGTTCTTC. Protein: CASSQTGLAYNEQFF.

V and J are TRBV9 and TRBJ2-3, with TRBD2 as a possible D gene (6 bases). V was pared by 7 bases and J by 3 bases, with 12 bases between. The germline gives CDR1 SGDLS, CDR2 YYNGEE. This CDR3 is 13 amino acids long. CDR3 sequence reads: CASAGRRTDTQYF. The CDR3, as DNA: TGTGCCAGCGCGGGGCGGAGAACAGATACGCAGTATTTT.

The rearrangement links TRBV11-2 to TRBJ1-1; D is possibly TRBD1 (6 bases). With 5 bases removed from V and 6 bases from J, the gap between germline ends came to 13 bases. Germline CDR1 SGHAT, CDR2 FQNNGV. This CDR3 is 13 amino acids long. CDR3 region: CASSRDRTPEAFF. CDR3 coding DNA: TGTGCCAGCAGCCGAGACAGGACCCCTGAAGCTTTCTTT.

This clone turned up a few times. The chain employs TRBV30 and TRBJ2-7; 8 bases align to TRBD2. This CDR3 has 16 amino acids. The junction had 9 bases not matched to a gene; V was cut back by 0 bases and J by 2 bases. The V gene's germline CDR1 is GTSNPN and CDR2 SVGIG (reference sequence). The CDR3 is CAWSVTGLAITYEQYF. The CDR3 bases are TGTGCCTGGAGTGTGACAGGACTAGCTATCACCTACGAGCAGTACTTC. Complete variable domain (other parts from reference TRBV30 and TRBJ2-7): SQTIHQWPATLVQPVGSPLSLECTVEGTSNPNLYWYRQAAGRGLQLLFYSVGIGQISSEVPQNLSASRPQDRQFILSSKKLLLSDSGFYLCAWSVTGLAITYEQYFGPGTRLTVT.

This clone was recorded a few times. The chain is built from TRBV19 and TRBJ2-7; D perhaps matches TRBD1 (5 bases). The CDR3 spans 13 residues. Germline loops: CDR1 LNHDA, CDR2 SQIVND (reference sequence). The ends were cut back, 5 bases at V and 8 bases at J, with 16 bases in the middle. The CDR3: CASSPDTQLQQYF. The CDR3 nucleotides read TGTGCCAGTAGTCCGGACACCCAGCTTCAGCAGTACTTC.

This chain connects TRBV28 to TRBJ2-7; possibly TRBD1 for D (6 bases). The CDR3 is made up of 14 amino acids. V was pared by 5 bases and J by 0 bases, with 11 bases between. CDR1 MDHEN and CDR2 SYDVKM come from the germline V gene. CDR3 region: CASSPQGTSYEQYF. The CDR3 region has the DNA TGTGCCAGCAGTCCGCAGGGGACCTCCTACGAGCAGTACTTC.